The sequence of this T cell receptor (beta chain) was determined in a study of blood T cell repertoires in COVID-19. Study-level background: From the United States, Italy and Spain came samples of acute and convalescent COVID-19.

Per the original data handling: The authors estimated nucleated cell counts from reference gene primer amplification. The protocol was immunoSEQ multiplex PCR, while the TCRdb copy is restricted to in-frame clones and leaves out a portion. V and J calls and clone size are given by that table; D and trimming were obtained from the DNA. The data hold some 130,000 clones, with over 60% observed a single time. CDR3 length: 15 residues. V lost 5 bases, J lost 5 bases, and 4 bases stayed unmatched. CDR1 is SGHAT and CDR2 is FQDESV in the germline V gene (reference sequence). Sequences were obtained from peripheral blood. The chain recombines TRBV11-1 with TRBJ2-1, with 12 bases fitting TRBD2. The sequence was obtained from a man older than 75 with acute or convalescent COVID-19. CDR3 bases: TGTGCCAGCAGCCGGACTAGCGGGGCAGACAATGAGCAGTTCTTC. The encoded protein is CASSRTSGADNEQFF.